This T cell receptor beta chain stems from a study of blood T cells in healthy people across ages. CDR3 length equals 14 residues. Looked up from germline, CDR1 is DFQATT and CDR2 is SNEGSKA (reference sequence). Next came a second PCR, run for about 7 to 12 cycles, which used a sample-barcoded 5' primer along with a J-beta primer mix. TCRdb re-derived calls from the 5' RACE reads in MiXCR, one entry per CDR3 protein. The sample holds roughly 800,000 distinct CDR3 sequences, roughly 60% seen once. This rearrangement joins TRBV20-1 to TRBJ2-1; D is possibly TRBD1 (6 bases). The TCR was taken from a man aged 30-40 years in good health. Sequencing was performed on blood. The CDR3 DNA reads TGCAGCGCCAGATTCGGGACAATCTACAATGAGCAGTTCTTC. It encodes CSARFGTIYNEQFF.